This record concerns one T cell receptor (beta chain) sequence. The CDR3 sequence is 14 residues long. CDR1 SGHDT and CDR2 YYEEEE come from the germline V gene. V lost 3 bases to trimming and J lost 13 bases, with 19 bases between them. Using immunoSEQ multiplex PCR, the repertoire was profiled, and TCRdb retains in-frame clones only, with some absent. The sample lists over 350,000 clones, around nine tenths occurring once. This specimen comes from a study of blood T cell repertoires in COVID-19. The overall study: The analysed material was cDNA or gDNA that came from T cells, B-cell-depleted T cells, or PBMCs.

The source is a woman younger than 45 with acute COVID-19. The sample taken for sequencing was PBMCs or T cells enriched from blood (not recorded which). This chain links TRBV5-6 with TRBJ1-4, with TRBD1 as a possible D gene (6 bases). The CDR3 DNA is TGTGCCAGCAGCTACGGGACAAAGGCGTATCGACTGTTTTTT. Translating it yields CASSYGTKAYRLFF.